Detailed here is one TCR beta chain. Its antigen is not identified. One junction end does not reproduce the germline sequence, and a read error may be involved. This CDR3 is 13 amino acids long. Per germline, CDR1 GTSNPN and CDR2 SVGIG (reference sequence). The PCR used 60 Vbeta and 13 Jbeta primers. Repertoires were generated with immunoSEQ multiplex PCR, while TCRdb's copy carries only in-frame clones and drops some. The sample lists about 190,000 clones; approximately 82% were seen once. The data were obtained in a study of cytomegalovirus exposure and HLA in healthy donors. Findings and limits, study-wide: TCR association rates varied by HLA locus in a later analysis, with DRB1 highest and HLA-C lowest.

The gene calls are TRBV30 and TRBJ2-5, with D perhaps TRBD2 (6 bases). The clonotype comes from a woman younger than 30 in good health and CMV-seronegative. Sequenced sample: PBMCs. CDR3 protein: CAWKTRAQGTQYF. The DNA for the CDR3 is TGTGCCTGGAAGACTAGAGCCCAAGGGACCCAGTACTTC.